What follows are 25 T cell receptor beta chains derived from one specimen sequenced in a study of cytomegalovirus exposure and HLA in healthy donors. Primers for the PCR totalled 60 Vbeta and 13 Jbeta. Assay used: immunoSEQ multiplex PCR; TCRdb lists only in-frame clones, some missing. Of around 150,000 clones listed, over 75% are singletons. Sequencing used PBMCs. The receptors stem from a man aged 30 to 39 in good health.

The CDR3 sequence is CASSLDRGGNQPQHF. DNA of the CDR3: TGTGCCAGCAGCTTAGACAGGGGAGGCAATCAGCCCCAGCATTTT. This chain uses TRBV7-6 with TRBJ1-5; 7 bases align to TRBD1. CDR3 length: 15 amino acids. In germline, CDR1 is SGHVS, CDR2 FNYEAQ. The J segment lost 2 bases and the V segment lost 1 base, leaving 2 bases of the junction unmatched.

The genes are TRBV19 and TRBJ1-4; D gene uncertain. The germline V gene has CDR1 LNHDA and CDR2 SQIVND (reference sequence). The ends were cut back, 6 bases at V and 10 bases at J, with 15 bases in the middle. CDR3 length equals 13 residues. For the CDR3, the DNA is TGTGCCAGTAGCGACGGTCTCAGCGGAAAACTGTTTTTT. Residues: CASSDGLSGKLFF.

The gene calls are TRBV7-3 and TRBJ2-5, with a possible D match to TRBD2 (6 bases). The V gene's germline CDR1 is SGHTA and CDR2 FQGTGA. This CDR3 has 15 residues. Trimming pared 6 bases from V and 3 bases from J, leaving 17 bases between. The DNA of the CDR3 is TGTGCCAGCAGTCTAAAGACCGGGACTGAAGAGACCCAGTACTTC. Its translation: CASSLKTGTEETQYF. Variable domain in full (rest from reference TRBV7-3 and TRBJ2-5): GAGVSQTPSNKVTEKGKYVELRCDPISGHTALYWYRQSLGQGPEFLIYFQGTGAADDSGLPNDRFFAVRPEGSVSTLKIQRTERGDSAVYLCASSLKTGTEETQYFGPGTRLLVL.

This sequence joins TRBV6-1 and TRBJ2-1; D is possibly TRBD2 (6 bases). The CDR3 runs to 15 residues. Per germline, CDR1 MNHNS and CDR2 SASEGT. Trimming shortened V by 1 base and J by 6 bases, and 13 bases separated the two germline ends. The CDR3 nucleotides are TGTGCCAGCAGTGAAGAGGTCGGCGGGGCCAATGAGCAGTTCTTC. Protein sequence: CASSEEVGGANEQFF.

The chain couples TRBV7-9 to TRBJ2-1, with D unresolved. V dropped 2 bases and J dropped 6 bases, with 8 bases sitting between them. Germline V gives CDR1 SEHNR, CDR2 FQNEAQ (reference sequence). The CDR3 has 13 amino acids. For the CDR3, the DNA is TGTGCCAGCAGCTTAACGGTCGGCAATGAGCAGTTCTTC. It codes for CASSLTVGNEQFF.

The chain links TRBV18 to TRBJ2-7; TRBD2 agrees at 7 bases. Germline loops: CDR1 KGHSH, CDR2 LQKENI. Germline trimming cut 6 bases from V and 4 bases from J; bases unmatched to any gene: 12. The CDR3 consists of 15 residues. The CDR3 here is CASSPWGEGLYEQYF. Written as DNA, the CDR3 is TGTGCCAGCTCCCCGTGGGGGGAGGGCCTTTACGAGCAGTACTTC.

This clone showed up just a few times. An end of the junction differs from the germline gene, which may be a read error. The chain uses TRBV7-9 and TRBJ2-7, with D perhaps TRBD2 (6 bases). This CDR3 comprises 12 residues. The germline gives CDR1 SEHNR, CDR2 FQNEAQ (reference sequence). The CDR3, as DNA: TGTTCCAGCAGCCGGGGGACCTACGAGCAGTACTTC. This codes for CSSSRGTYEQYF.

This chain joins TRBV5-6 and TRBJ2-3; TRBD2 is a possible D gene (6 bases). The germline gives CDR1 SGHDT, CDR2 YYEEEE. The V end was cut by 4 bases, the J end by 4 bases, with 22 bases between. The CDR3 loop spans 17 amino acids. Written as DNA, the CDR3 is TGTGCCAGCAGCGGCGAGGAGGGCTCACCGGCGGCAGATACGCAGTATTTT. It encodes CASSGEEGSPAADTQYF.

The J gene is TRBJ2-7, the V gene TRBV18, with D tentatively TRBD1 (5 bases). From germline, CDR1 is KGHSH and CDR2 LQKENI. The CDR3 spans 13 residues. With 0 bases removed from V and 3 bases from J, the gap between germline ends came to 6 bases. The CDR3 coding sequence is TGTGCCAGCTCACCACCAGGGGACTACGAGCAGTACTTC. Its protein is CASSPPGDYEQYF.

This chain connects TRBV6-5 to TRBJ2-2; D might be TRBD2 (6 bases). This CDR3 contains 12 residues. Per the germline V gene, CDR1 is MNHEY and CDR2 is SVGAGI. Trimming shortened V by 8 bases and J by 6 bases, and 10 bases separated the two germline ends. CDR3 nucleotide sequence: TGTGCCAGCCGGGGGACCGCCGGGGAGCTGTTTTTT. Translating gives CASRGTAGELFF.

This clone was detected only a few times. Written as DNA, the CDR3 is TGTGCCAGTAGTATAACGAGGAATAACAATGAGCAGTTCTTC. Translated: CASSITRNNNEQFF. The chain combines TRBV19 with TRBJ2-1; D not certain. This CDR3 spans 14 amino acids. Germline V gene data show CDR1 as LNHDA and CDR2 as SQIVND (reference sequence). Trimming removed 2 bases from V and 5 bases from J, with 10 bases in between.

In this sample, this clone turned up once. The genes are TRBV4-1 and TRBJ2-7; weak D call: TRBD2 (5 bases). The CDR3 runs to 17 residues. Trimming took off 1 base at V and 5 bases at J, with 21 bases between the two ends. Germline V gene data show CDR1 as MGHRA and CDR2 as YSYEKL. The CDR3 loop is CASSQVVRGPGLDEQYF. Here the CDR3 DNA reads TGCGCCAGCAGCCAAGTGGTCAGAGGGCCTGGTTTGGACGAGCAGTACTTC.

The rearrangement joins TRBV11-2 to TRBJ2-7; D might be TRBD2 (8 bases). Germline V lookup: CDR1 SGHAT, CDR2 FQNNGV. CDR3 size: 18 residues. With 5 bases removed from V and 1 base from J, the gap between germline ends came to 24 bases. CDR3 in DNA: TGTGCCAGCAGCACCACTAGCGGCCCTAGACAGGGATCCTACGAGCAGTACTTC. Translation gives CASSTTSGPRQGSYEQYF.

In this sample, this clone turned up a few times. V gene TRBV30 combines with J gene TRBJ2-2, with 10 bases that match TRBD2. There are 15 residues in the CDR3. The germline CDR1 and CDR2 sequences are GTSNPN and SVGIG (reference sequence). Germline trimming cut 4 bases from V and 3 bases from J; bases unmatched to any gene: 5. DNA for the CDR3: TGTGCCTGGAAGAGCGGGACTAGCGACACCGGGGAGCTGTTTTTT. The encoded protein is CAWKSGTSDTGELFF.

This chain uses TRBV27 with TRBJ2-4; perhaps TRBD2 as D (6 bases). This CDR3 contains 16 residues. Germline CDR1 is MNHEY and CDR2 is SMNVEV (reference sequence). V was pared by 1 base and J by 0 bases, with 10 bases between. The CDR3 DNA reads TGTGCCAGCAGTTTATTTAGCGGAATAGCCAAAAACATTCAGTACTTC. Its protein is CASSLFSGIAKNIQYF.

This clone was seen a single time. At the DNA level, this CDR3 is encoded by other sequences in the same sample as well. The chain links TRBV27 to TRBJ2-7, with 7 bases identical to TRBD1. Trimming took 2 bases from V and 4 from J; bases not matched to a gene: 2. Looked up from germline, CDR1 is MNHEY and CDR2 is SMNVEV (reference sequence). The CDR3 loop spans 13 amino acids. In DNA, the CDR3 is TGTGCCAGCAGTTTAACAGGGGTTTACGAGCAGTACTTC. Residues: CASSLTGVYEQYF.

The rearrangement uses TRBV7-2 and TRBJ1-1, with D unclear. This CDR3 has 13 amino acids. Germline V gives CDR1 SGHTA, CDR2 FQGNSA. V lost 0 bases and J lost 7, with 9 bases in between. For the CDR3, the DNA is TGTGCCAGCAGCTTAGCCCCAGGAGGTGAAGCTTTCTTT. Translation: CASSLAPGGEAFF.

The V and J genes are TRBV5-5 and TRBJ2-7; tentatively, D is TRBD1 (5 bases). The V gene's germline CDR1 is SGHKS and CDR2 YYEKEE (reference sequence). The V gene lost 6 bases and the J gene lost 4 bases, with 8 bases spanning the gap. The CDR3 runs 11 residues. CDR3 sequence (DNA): TGTGCCAGCACCGACAGTTACGAGCAGTACTTC. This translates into CASTDSYEQYF.

CDR3 DNA sequence: TGTGCCAGCAGCGTAGTGGCGGGAGTGACGGGAACGCAGTATTTT. Amino acid sequence: CASSVVAGVTGTQYF. V and J are TRBV9 and TRBJ2-3; 7 nucleotides line up with TRBD2. This CDR3 comprises 15 residues. Germline assignment: CDR1 SGDLS and CDR2 YYNGEE. Unmatched junction bases numbered 10, after V lost 0 bases and J lost 9 bases.

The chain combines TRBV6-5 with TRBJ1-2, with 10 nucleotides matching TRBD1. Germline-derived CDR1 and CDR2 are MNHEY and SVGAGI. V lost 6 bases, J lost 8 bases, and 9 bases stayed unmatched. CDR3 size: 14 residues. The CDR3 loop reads CASSPSRDRGGYTF. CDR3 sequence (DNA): TGTGCCAGCAGCCCCTCCCGGGACAGGGGCGGCTACACCTTC.

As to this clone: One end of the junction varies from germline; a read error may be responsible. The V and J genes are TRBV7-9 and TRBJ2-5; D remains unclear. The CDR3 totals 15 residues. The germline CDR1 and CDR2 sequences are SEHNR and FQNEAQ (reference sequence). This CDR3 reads CSSSLLSEVGETQYF. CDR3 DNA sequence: TGTTCCAGCAGCTTACTGAGCGAGGTCGGAGAGACCCAGTACTTC.

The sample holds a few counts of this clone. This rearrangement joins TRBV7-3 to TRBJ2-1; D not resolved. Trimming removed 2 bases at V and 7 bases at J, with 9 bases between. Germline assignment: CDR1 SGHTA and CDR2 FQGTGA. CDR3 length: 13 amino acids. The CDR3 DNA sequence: TGTGCCAGCAGCTTAGGTAGCTTGAATGAGCAGTTCTTC. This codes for CASSLGSLNEQFF.

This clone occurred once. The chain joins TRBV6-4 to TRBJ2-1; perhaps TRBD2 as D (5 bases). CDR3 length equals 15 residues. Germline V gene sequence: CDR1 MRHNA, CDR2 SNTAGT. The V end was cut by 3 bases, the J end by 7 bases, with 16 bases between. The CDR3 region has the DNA TGTGCCAGCAGTGAAGCCAGCGACCGAGGGAATGAGCAGTTCTTC. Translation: CASSEASDRGNEQFF.

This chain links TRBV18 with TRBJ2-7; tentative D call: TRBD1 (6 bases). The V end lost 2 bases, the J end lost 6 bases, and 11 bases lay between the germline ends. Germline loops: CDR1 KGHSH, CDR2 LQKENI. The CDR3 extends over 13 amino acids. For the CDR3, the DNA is TGTGCCAGCTCACCAGCGGACAGTAGCGAGCAGTACTTC. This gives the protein CASSPADSSEQYF.

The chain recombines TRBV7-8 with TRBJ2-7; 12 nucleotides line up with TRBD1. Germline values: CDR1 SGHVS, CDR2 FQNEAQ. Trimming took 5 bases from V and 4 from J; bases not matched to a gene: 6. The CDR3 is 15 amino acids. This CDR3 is CASSLGTGGLYEQYF. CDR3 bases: TGTGCCAGCAGCCTCGGGACAGGGGGCTTGTACGAGCAGTACTTC.